These 10 T cell receptor beta chains originate from one sample sequenced in a study of cytomegalovirus exposure and HLA in healthy donors. Use of 60 Vbeta and 13 Jbeta primers characterized the PCR. Libraries were prepared by immunoSEQ multiplex PCR; TCRdb keeps only in-frame clonotypes and omits some of them. The data hold 60,000 to 85,000 clones, with approximately 82% observed a single time. The sample taken for sequencing was PBMCs. Receptors originate from a man in his 70s in good health and CMV-seropositive.

V is TRBV6-6 and J is TRBJ1-2, with TRBD1 matching over 7 bases. The V segment lost 6 bases and the J segment 3 bases; nucleotides outside the gene matches: 10. CDR1 is MNHNY, CDR2 SVGAGI, per germline (reference sequence). CDR3 size: 15 residues. Here the CDR3 DNA reads TGTGCCAGCAGCCAGGGGGGATATACGGACTATGGCTACACCTTC. Protein product: CASSQGGYTDYGYTF.

The rearrangement uses TRBV7-2 and TRBJ1-6; maybe TRBD1 (5 bases). V gave up 6 bases and J gave up 0 bases, with 9 bases separating them. Germline CDR1 reads SGHTA; CDR2 reads FQGNSA. The CDR3 length is 15 residues. CDR3 nucleotide sequence: TGTGCCAGCAGGGGGCAGAGCTCCTATAATTCACCCCTCCACTTT. Translated, it gives CASRGQSSYNSPLHF.

This clone was picked up one time. The chain couples TRBV5-1 to TRBJ2-5; tentatively, D is TRBD1 (8 bases). V shed 3 bases and J shed 5 bases, with 20 bases lying between them. Germline CDR1 and CDR2: SGHRS and YFSETQ. The CDR3 length is 16 residues. In DNA, the CDR3 is TGCGCCAGCAGCTCGGATCGACAGGGGAGGGGGGAGACCCAGTACTTC. Translated, it gives CASSSDRQGRGETQYF.

The rearrangement links TRBV2 to TRBJ1-5, with 9 positions matching TRBD1. The CDR3 is made up of 17 amino acids. The germline V gene has CDR1 SNHLY and CDR2 FYNNEI. The V segment lost 6 bases and the J segment 6 bases; nucleotides outside the gene matches: 15. CDR3 protein: CASRARTGVGSGQPQHF. As DNA, the CDR3 is TGTGCCAGCAGAGCCCGGACAGGGGTGGGTTCGGGTCAGCCCCAGCATTTT.

This sequence joins TRBV11-2 and TRBJ2-4; 7 nucleotides agree with TRBD2. The CDR3 length is 16 residues. Germline lookup yields CDR1 SGHAT and CDR2 FQNNGV. J was trimmed by 5 bases and V by 3 bases; bases with no gene match: 10. CDR3 nucleotide sequence: TGTGCCAGCAGCTTGGCCACCGAAGGGAGGGAAAACATTCAGTACTTC. Amino acid sequence: CASSLATEGRENIQYF.

This clone turned up a few times. This sequence joins TRBV6-1 and TRBJ1-5; the match to TRBD1 covers 10 bases. CDR3 length: 15 residues. V lost 4 bases to trimming and J lost 5 bases; unmatched junction nucleotides: 5. From germline, CDR1 is MNHNS and CDR2 SASEGT. CDR3 loop: CASSVAGTGDQPQHF. The CDR3 DNA follows: TGTGCCAGCAGTGTCGCCGGGACAGGGGATCAGCCCCAGCATTTT.

The chain combines TRBV4-2 with TRBJ2-7; a possible D gene is TRBD2 (6 bases). The CDR3 covers 15 residues. Per the germline V gene, CDR1 is LGHNA and CDR2 is YNFKEQ. V was pared by 4 bases and J by 4 bases, with 17 bases between. CDR3 sequence reads: CASSLRREKWYEQYF. The DNA for the CDR3 is TGTGCCAGCAGCCTGCGGAGGGAGAAATGGTACGAGCAGTACTTC.

This chain uses TRBV11-2 with TRBJ2-7; D is perhaps TRBD1 (6 bases). V was trimmed by 3 bases and J by 1 base, leaving 10 bases between them. Germline values: CDR1 SGHAT, CDR2 FQNNGV. CDR3 size: 14 residues. DNA for the CDR3: TGTGCCAGCAGCTTCGACAGGTATTCCTACGAGCAGTACTTC. Translated: CASSFDRYSYEQYF. Together with reference TRBV11-2 and TRBJ2-7, the CDR3 gives the full variable domain: EAGVAQSPRYKIIEKRQSVAFWCNPISGHATLYWYQQILGQGPKLLIQFQNNGVVDDSQLPKDRFSAERLKGVDSTLKIQPAKLEDSAVYLCASSFDRYSYEQYFGPGTRLTVT.

CDR3 residues: CASTRGTGGQPQHF. The CDR3 DNA follows: TGTGCCAGCACCCGGGGGACAGGGGGCCAGCCCCAGCATTTT. This rearrangement joins TRBV2 to TRBJ1-5; the match to TRBD1 covers 12 bases. J was trimmed by 7 bases and V by 7 bases; bases with no gene match: 5. This CDR3 has 14 residues. Looked up from germline, CDR1 is SNHLY and CDR2 is FYNNEI.

V is TRBV4-1 and J is TRBJ2-2; possible D gene TRBD2, 6 bases. This CDR3 region has 15 residues. V lost 2 bases to trimming and J lost 6 bases, with 13 bases between them. Germline CDR1 reads MGHRA; CDR2 reads YSYEKL. CDR3 sequence (DNA): TGCGCCAGCAGCCAAACCCCCGCTAGCGCCGGGGAGCTGTTTTTT. This sequence encodes CASSQTPASAGELFF.